Each of the 14 T cell receptor beta chains below was sequenced from the same sample in a study of post-analysis software for immune sequencing data. Carried by the TCR beta cDNA libraries were unique molecular identifiers. TCRdb independently ran MiXCR on the PCR reads; one entry per CDR3 protein. The sample records around 150,000 distinct CDR3 sequences, roughly 35% being singletons. The sequenced sample was blood, obtained after autologous hematopoietic stem cell transplantation. The receptors here all came from a girl between 10 and 17 years old with multiple sclerosis.

This clonotype was seen ten or more times. The V gene is TRBV28, the J gene TRBJ2-5; no firm D call. There are 10 residues in the CDR3. Germline V gene sequence: CDR1 MDHEN, CDR2 SYDVKM. Between the trimmed V and J ends, which lost 5 bases and 5 bases, there was a span of 3 bases. The CDR3 protein is CASSHETQYF. CDR3 nucleotide sequence: TGTGCCAGCAGTCATGAGACCCAGTACTTC.

This clonotype was seen at least ten times. This chain joins TRBV5-6 and TRBJ1-1; D unresolved. The CDR3 totals 15 residues. Germline V gene data show CDR1 as SGHDT and CDR2 as YYEEEE. Trimming shortened V by 0 bases and J by 1 base, and 10 bases separated the two germline ends. This chain's CDR3 is CASSLGGEGNTEAFF. The CDR3 coding sequence is TGTGCCAGCAGCTTGGGGGGTGAGGGGAACACTGAAGCTTTCTTT.

This clonotype appeared a few times. V usage is TRBV4-3 and J usage is TRBJ2-5; D is ambiguous. Trimming removed 0 bases from V and 11 bases from J, with 16 bases in between. This CDR3 has 14 residues. The V gene's germline CDR1 is LGHNA and CDR2 YSLEER. The CDR3 loop is CASSQEPLLAEQYF. The CDR3 DNA is TGCGCCAGCAGCCAAGAACCTCTTCTGGCAGAGCAGTACTTC.

Only a few counts were recorded for this clonotype. The chain uses TRBV10-3 and TRBJ2-1; D is perhaps TRBD1 (6 bases). The CDR3 sequence is 16 residues long. Germline V gene lookup returns CDR1 ENHRY and CDR2 SYGVKD. The ends were cut back, 5 bases at V and 2 bases at J, with 16 bases in the middle. The CDR3 bases are TGTGCCATCAGTCCAGAAGGGGGACGGACCTACAATGAGCAGTTCTTC. Protein product: CAISPEGGRTYNEQFF.

This clonotype has a handful of counts. The chain recombines TRBV6-1 with TRBJ2-3, with 7 bases that match TRBD1. Trimming removed 1 base from V and 0 bases from J; junction bases left unmatched: 1. This CDR3 spans 15 amino acids. CDR1 is MNHNS and CDR2 is SASEGT in the germline V gene. The CDR3 region is CASSEDRGSTDTQYF. The CDR3 region has the DNA TGTGCCAGCAGTGAAGACAGGGGAAGCACAGATACGCAGTATTTT.

This clonotype was picked up a small number of times. V is TRBV29-1 and J is TRBJ2-7, with D possibly being TRBD2 (5 bases). V lost 7 bases, J lost 3 bases, and 13 bases lay in between. This CDR3 contains 12 residues. Germline CDR1 and CDR2: SQVTM and ANQGSEA. The CDR3 region is CSASGIFYEQYF. The CDR3 nucleotides are TGCAGCGCTTCCGGGATCTTCTACGAGCAGTACTTC.

This clonotype was seen only a few times. This sequence joins TRBV20-1 and TRBJ1-4; D gene uncertain. Trimming left V 3 bases short and J 0 bases short, with 8 bases between. The CDR3 length is 14 residues. The germline V gene has CDR1 DFQATT and CDR2 SNEGSKA (reference sequence). CDR3 coding DNA: TGCAGTGCTAGTCGGTCGGCAACTAATGAAAAACTGTTTTTT. Translation gives CSASRSATNEKLFF.

The chain links TRBV29-1 to TRBJ1-2; D is unclear. Germline-derived CDR1 and CDR2 are SQVTM and ANQGSEA. V lost 6 bases and J lost 3, with 17 bases in between. This CDR3 contains 14 residues. CDR3 loop: CSVDSDGQDYGYTF. In nucleotides, the CDR3 is TGCAGCGTCGACTCTGATGGGCAAGACTATGGCTACACCTTC.

This clonotype was counted a few times. The gene calls are TRBV20-1 and TRBJ2-1; 12 positions agree with TRBD2. CDR1 is DFQATT, CDR2 SNEGSKA, per germline (reference sequence). The ends lost 6 bases at V and 7 bases at J; junction bases unmatched: 7. The CDR3 sequence is 14 residues long. The CDR3: CSAESTSGRNEQFF. The CDR3 DNA sequence: TGCAGTGCGGAATCGACTAGCGGGAGAAATGAGCAGTTCTTC.

This clonotype was seen more than once but under ten times. The chain carries TRBV13 and TRBJ2-1; D is uncertain. V lost 3 bases to trimming and J lost 6 bases, with 12 bases between them. CDR1 PRHDT and CDR2 FYEKMQ come from the germline V gene (reference sequence). The CDR3 spans 14 residues. The CDR3 DNA is TGTGCCAGCAGCTTGGTCTCGGGTCGCAATGAGCAGTTCTTC. Translated: CASSLVSGRNEQFF.

At least ten counts were recorded for this clonotype. V and J are TRBV5-1 and TRBJ2-3, with 10 bases aligning to TRBD2. Germline V gene lookup returns CDR1 SGHRS and CDR2 YFSETQ. This CDR3 has 15 amino acids. V dropped 4 bases and J dropped 3; count of bases not matched to a gene: 5. This CDR3 reads CASSPGTSETDTQYF. The CDR3 DNA reads TGCGCCAGCAGCCCCGGGACTAGCGAGACAGATACGCAGTATTTT.

This chain links TRBV27 with TRBJ2-5; 8 bases fit TRBD2. Germline lookup yields CDR1 MNHEY and CDR2 SMNVEV (reference sequence). Germline trimming cut 1 base from V and 3 bases from J; bases unmatched to any gene: 1. The CDR3 length is 14 residues. CDR3 amino acids: CASSLLAGKETQYF. The CDR3 DNA reads TGTGCCAGCAGTTTATTAGCGGGAAAAGAGACCCAGTACTTC.

This clonotype was observed a few times. The V gene is TRBV12-3 or TRBV12-4, the J gene TRBJ2-7, with 9 bases aligning to TRBD2. Losses at the gene ends were 2 bases for V and 3 bases for J; bases not matched to a gene: 8. The CDR3 spans 16 residues. In DNA, the CDR3 is TGTGCCAGCAGTTTATCGGTGACTAGCGGACTCTACGAGCAGTACTTC. Protein: CASSLSVTSGLYEQYF.

Concerning this clonotype itself: A read error may be the cause here, since a much bigger clone is one base away. The chain uses TRBV6-6 and TRBJ2-5; 7 bases are shared with TRBD2. The CDR3 is 15 residues long. Unmatched junction bases numbered 12, after V lost 0 bases and J lost 11 bases. CDR1 MNHNY and CDR2 SVGAGI come from the germline V gene (reference sequence). The CDR3 DNA reads TGTGCCAGCAGTTACTCGTCTAGCGGACGTCCGGAGCAGTACTTC. Translating gives CASSYSSSGRPEQYF.